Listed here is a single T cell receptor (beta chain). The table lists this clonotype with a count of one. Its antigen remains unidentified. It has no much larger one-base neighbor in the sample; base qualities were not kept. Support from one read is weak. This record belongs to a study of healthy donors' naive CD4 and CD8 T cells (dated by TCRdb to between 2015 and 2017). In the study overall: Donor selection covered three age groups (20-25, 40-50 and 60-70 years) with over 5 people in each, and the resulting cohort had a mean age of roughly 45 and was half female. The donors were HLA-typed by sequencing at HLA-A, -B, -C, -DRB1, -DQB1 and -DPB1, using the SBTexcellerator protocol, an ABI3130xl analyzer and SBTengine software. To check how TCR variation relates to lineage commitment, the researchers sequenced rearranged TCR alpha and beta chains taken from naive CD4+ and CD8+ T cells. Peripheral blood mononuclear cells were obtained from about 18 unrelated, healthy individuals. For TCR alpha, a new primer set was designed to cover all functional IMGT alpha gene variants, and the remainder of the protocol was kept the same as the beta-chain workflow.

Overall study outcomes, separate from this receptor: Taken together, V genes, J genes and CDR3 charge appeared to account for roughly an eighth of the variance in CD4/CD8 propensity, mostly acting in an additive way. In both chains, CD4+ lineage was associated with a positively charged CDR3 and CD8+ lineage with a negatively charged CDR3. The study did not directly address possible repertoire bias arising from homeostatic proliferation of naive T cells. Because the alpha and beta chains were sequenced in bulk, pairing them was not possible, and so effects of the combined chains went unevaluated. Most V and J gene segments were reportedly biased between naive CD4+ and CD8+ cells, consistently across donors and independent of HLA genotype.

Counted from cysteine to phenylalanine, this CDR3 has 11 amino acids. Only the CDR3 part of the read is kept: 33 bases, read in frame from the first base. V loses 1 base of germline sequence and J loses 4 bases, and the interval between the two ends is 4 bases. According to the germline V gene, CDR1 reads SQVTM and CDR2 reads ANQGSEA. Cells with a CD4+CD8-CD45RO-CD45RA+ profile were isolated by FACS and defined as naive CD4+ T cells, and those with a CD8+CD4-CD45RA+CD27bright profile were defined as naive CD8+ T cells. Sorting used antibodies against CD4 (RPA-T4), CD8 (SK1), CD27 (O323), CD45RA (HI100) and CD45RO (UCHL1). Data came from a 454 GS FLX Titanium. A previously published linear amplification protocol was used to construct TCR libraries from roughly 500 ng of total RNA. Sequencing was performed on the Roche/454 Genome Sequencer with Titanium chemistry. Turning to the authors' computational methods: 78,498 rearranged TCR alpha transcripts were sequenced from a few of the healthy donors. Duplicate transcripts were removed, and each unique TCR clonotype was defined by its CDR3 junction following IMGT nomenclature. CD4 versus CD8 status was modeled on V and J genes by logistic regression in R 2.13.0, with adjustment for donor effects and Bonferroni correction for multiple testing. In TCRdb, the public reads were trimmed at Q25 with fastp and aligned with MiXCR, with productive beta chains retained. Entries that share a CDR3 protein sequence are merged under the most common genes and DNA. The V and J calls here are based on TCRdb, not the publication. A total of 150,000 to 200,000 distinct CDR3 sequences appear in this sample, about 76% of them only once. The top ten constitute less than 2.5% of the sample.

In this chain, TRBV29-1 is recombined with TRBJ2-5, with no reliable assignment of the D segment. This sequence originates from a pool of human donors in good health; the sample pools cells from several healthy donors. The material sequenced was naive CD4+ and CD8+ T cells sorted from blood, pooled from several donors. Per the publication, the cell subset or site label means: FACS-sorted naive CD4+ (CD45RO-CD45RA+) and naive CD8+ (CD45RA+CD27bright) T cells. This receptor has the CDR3 CSVEVGETQYF. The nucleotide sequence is TGCAGCGTTGAAGTGGGAGAGACCCAGTACTTC.